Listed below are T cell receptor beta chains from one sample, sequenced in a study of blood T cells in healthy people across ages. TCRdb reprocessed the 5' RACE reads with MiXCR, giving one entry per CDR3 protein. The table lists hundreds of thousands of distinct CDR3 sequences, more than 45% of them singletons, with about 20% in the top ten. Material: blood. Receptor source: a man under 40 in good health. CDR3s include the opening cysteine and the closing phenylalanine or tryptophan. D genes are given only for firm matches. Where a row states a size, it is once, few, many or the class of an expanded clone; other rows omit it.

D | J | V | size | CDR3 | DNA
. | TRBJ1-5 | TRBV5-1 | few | CASSLGPDQPQHF | TGCGCCAGCAGCTTGGGCCCCGATCAGCCCCAGCATTTT
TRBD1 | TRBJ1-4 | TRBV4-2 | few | CASSQAGGNEKLFF | TGTGCCAGCAGCCAGGCAGGGGGCAATGAAAAACTGTTTTTT
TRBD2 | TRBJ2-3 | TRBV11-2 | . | CASTSGLAGRDTQYF | TGTGCCAGCACCTCGGGACTAGCGGGAAGAGATACGCAGTATTTT
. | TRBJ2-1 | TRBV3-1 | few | CASSPSRTHNEQFF | TGTGCCAGCAGCCCCTCGCGGACCCACAATGAGCAGTTCTTC
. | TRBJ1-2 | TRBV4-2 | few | CASSQDGVPNYGYTF | TGTGCCAGCAGCCAAGATGGAGTCCCCAACTATGGCTACACCTTC
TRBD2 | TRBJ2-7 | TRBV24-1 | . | CATSDRLAGEQYF | TGTGCCACCAGTGACAGGCTAGCGGGCGAGCAGTACTTC
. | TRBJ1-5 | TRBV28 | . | CASSYGWDQPQHF | TGTGCCAGCAGTTACGGATGGGACCAGCCCCAGCATTTT
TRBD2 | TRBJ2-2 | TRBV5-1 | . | CATPLAGNTGELFF | TGCGCCACCCCACTAGCGGGAAACACCGGGGAGCTGTTTTTT
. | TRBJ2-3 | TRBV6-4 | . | CASSTASTDTQYF | TGTGCCAGCAGTACCGCTAGCACAGATACGCAGTATTTT
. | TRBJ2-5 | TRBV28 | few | CASSFRRVQETQYF | TGTGCCAGCAGCTTCCGGCGGGTCCAAGAGACCCAGTACTTC
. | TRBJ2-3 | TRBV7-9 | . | CASRDDASTDTQYF | TGTGCCAGCCGGGACGACGCTAGCACAGATACGCAGTATTTT
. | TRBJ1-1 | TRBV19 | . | CATIDRGQAFF | TGTGCCACCATTGACCGGGGCCAAGCTTTCTTT
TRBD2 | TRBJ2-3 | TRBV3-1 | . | CASSQFAGELGSDTQYF | TGTGCCAGCAGCCAATTCGCGGGAGAGTTAGGTTCAGATACGCAGTATTTT
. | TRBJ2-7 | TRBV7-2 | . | CASSGRTSRYEQYF | TGTGCCAGCAGCGGGAGGACTTCACGCTACGAGCAGTACTTC
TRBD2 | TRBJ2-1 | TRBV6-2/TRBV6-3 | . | CASSYNIKGGPSGKDRSEQFF | TGTGCCAGCAGTTACAATATCAAAGGGGGCCCTAGCGGGAAGGACAGGAGTGAGCAGTTCTTC
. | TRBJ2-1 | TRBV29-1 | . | CSVEETDEQFF | TGCAGCGTGGAAGAGACAGATGAGCAGTTCTTC
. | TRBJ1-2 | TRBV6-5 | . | CASSYSILKYGYTF | TGTGCCAGCAGTTACTCGATACTGAAATATGGCTACACCTTC
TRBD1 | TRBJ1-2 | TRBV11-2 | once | CASSLSPGTGHGYTF | TGTGCCAGCAGCTTATCCCCCGGGACAGGGCATGGCTACACCTTC
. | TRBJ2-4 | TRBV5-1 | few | CASGLGEEGNIQYF | TGCGCCAGCGGACTCGGGGAGGAAGGGAACATTCAGTACTTC
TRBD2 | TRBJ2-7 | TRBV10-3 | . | CAISGEAGLVSYEQYF | TGTGCCATCAGTGGTGAAGCGGGACTAGTCTCTTACGAGCAGTACTTC
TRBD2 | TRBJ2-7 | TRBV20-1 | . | CSAREGASGIDEQYF | TGCAGTGCTAGAGAGGGGGCTAGCGGGATCGACGAGCAGTACTTC
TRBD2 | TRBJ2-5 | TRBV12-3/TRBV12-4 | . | CASSLNPGLAGGLETQYF | TGTGCCAGCAGTTTAAACCCGGGACTAGCTGGAGGTCTGGAGACCCAGTACTTC
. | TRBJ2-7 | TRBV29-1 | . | CSPPRTSTRMYF | TGCAGCCCCCCCCGCACTTCGACCAGGATGTACTTC
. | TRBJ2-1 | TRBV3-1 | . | CASSQYLFMFF | TGTGCCAGCAGCCAATACTTATTTATGTTCTTC
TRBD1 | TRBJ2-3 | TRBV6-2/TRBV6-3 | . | CASSGDSPTDAQYF | TGTGCTAGCAGTGGGGACAGCCCCACAGATGCGCAGTATTTT
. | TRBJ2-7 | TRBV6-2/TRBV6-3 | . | CASEGPGLATYEQYF | TGTGCCAGCGAAGGACCGGGGCTTGCAACCTACGAGCAGTACTTC
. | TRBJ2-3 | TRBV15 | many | CATNTGWPTDTQYF | TGTGCCACCAATACCGGGTGGCCCACAGATACGCAGTATTTT
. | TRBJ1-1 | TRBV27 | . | CASSPRSVNTEAFF | TGTGCCAGCAGTCCACGGTCGGTGAACACTGAAGCTTTCTTT
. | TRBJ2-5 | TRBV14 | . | CASSRQLPRQETQYF | TGTGCCAGCAGTCGTCAGCTCCCTCGGCAAGAGACCCAGTACTTC
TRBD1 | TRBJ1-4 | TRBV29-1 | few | CSALVVGTGIEKLFF | TGCAGCGCCCTGGTCGTTGGGACAGGGATCGAAAAACTGTTTTTT
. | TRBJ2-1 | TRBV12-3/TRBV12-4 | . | CAGSHDRGPHEQFF | TGTGCCGGCAGTCATGACAGAGGGCCCCATGAGCAGTTCTTC
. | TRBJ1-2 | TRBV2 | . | CASSDLESYYGYTF | TGTGCCAGCAGTGATCTCGAGTCTTACTATGGCTACACCTTC
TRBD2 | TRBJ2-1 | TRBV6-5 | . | CASSYSFRTSGSSYNEQFF | TGTGCCAGCAGTTACTCGTTTAGGACTAGCGGGAGCTCCTACAATGAGCAGTTCTTC
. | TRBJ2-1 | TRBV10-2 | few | CASSENSPYNEQFF | TGCGCCAGCAGTGAAAATAGTCCGTACAATGAGCAGTTCTTC
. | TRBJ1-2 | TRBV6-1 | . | CASSDGRNPIYGYTF | TGTGCCAGCAGTGACGGAAGGAACCCCATCTATGGCTACACCTTC
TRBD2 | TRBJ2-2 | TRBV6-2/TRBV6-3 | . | CASSYLVAGTGELFF | TGTGCCAGCAGTTACTTGGTAGCGGGCACCGGGGAGCTGTTTTTT
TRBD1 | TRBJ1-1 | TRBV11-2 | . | CASSFDRGFTEAFF | TGTGCCAGCAGCTTCGACAGGGGATTCACTGAAGCTTTCTTT
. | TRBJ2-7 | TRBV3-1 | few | CASSLRGSYTSYEQYF | TGTGCCAGCAGTCTTAGAGGGTCCTACACCAGTTACGAGCAGTACTTC
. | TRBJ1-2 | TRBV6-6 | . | CASSYSGSNVYTF | TGTGCCAGCAGTTACTCGGGTTCCAATGTCTACACCTTC
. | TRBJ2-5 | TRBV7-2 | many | CASSLPGETQYF | TGTGCCAGCAGCTTACCTGGAGAGACCCAGTACTTC
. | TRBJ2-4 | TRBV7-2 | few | CASFTQYF | TGTGCCAGCTTTACTCAGTACTTC
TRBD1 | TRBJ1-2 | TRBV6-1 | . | CASSEWDRGPYGYTF | TGTGCCAGCAGTGAATGGGACAGGGGGCCGTATGGCTACACCTTC
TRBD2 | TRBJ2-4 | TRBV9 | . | CASSVGGSGGNIQYF | TGTGCCAGCAGCGTAGGCGGTAGCGGGGGAAACATTCAGTACTTC